The clone carrying this TCR beta chain was seen at least ten times. The CDR3 loop spans 14 amino acids. V gave up 1 base and J gave up 8 bases; unmatched junction bases: 4. The sample belongs to a study of early T cells in non-severe SARS-CoV-2 infection. TCRdb passed the 5' RACE reads through MiXCR, listing each CDR3 protein once. The sample lists about 27,000 distinct CDR3 sequences; roughly 5.6% were seen once. Specimen: whole blood. The rearrangement joins TRBV12-3 or TRBV12-4 to TRBJ2-1; 8 positions match TRBD2. This clonotype originated in an adult who was a healthcare worker with PCR-confirmed SARS-CoV-2 infection or an uninfected control (not recorded which). Here the CDR3 DNA reads TGTGCCAGCAGTTTAGGTAGCGGGACGTATGAGCAGTTCTTC. Translation gives CASSLGSGTYEQFF.